This T cell receptor (beta chain) was obtained from a study of CXCR3-negative and CXCR3-positive naive CD8 T cells. Study information: There were about 140 million TRB reads altogether, and each library had about 1.5 +/- 0.3 million of them. Notes on the study in general: Memory CD8+ T cell repertoires were far less diverse than both naive subsets. Researchers report that CXCR3-positive naive cells carry more hydrophobic TRB CDR3s than CXCR3-negative naive cells.

From germline, CDR1 is LGHDT and CDR2 YNNKEL (reference sequence). The CDR3 runs to 15 residues. The sorting of each CD8+ T cell subset was done in triplicate, at 330,000 or so cells each. Definition of naive CD8+ T cells rested on a CD45RO-CCR7+CD27+CD95- profile. Notes on this clonotype: Its antigen is not known.

With UMI labels, 5' RACE was used to prepare the TRB cDNA libraries. TCRdb re-called the 5' RACE reads; one entry per CDR3 protein, DNA not given. Its table lists around 80,000 distinct CDR3 sequences. Sample: naive CXCR3+ CD8+ T cells from blood. Subset defined: CD45RO-CCR7+CD27+CD95- naive CD8+ T cells expressing CXCR3 (TNR3+). The chain couples TRBV3-1 to TRBJ2-5; the D gene TCRdb calls, TRBD2, cannot be checked with no DNA. This sequence originates from a human donor in good health. Some clones in this sample may be carry-over from other donors' samples. The CDR3 reads CASSQDPGSSETQYF.